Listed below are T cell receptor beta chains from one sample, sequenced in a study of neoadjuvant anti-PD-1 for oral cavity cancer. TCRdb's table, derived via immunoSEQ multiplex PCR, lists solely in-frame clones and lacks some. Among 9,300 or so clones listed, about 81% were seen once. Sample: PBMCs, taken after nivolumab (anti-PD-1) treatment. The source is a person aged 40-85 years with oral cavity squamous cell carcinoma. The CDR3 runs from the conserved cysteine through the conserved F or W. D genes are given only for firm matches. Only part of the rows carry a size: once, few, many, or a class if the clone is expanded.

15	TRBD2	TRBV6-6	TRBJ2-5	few	TGTGCCAGCAGCCATGCTAGGGGAGGGCAAGAGACCCAGTACTTC	CASSHARGGQETQYF
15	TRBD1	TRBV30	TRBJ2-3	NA	TGTGCCTGGGATCAACTCAGGGGGTCGGCAGATACGCAGTATTTT	CAWDQLRGSADTQYF
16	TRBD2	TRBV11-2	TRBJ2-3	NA	TGTGCCAGCAGCTTAGATCTAGCGGGTGGGCAGCGAACGCAGTATTTT	CASSLDLAGGQRTQYF
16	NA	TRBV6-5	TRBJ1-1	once	TGTGCCAGCAGTTACTCTATAGGTGGGGGGCGGACTGAAGCTTTCTTT	CASSYSIGGGRTEAFF
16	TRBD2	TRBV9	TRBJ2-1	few	TGTGCCAGCAGCGTAGCGGGGGGACCCAACCCCAATGAGCAGTTCTTC	CASSVAGGPNPNEQFF
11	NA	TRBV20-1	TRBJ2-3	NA	TGCAGTGCAACCCGCGGAGATACGCAGTATTTT	CSATRGDTQYF
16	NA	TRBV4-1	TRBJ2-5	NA	TGCGCCAGCAGCCAGAGCTGGCTAGCGCTCCAAGAGACCCAGTACTTC	CASSQSWLALQETQYF
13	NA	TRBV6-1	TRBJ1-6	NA	TGTGCCAGCAGTGATTACCATAATTCACCCCTCCACTTT	CASSDYHNSPLHF
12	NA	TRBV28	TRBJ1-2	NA	TGTGCCAGCAGTTTTCCGAACTATGGCTACACCTTC	CASSFPNYGYTF
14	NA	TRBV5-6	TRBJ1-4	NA	TGTGCCAGCTCCTATGTAGGCTCAAATGAAAAACTGTTTTTT	CASSYVGSNEKLFF
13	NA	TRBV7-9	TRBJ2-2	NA	TGTGCCAGCAGCCCGCCGGGTACCGGGGAGCTGTTTTTT	CASSPPGTGELFF
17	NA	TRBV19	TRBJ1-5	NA	TGTGCCAGTAGTATGGTCACCCTTGCCGGTAGCAATCAGCCCCAGCATTTT	CASSMVTLAGSNQPQHF
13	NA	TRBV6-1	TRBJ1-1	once	TGTGCCAGCAACCTGGCCCCGAGGACTGAAGCTTTCTTT	CASNLAPRTEAFF
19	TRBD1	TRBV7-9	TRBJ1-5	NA	TGTGCCAGCAGCTTGTTTCATGGGAACAGGGGCCGTAGCAATCAGCCCCAGCATTTT	CASSLFHGNRGRSNQPQHF
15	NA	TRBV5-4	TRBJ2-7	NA	TGTGCCAGCAGCTTGGGTGGCGGGGCGACCTACGAGCAGTACTTC	CASSLGGGATYEQYF
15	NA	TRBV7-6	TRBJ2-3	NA	TGTGCCAGCAGCTCCAACAGGTGGAGGGCAGATACGCAGTATTTT	CASSSNRWRADTQYF
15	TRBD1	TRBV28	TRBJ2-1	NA	TGTGCCAGCAGTTGGAGACAGGGGGCTATGAATGAGCAGTTCTTC	CASSWRQGAMNEQFF
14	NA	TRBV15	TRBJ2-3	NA	TGTGCCACCAGCAGCGGGCGAACCACAGATACGCAGTATTTT	CATSSGRTTDTQYF
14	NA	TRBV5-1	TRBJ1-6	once	TGCGCCAGCAGTTTAAAGACAGTGGGGTCACCCCTCCACTTT	CASSLKTVGSPLHF
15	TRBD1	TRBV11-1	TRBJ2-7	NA	TGTGCCAGCAGCTTAATGGCAGGGGGCTCCTACGAGCAGTACTTC	CASSLMAGGSYEQYF
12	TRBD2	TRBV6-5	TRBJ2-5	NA	TGTGCCAGCGGGAGGGGACAAGAGACCCAGTACTTC	CASGRGQETQYF
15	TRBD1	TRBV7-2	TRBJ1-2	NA	TGTGCCAGCAGCTTTCAAGGACAGGGGATATGGGGCTACACCTTC	CASSFQGQGIWGYTF
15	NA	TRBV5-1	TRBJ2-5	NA	TGCGCCAGCAGCTCTTCTGGGACTCCGCAAGAGACCCAGTACTTC	CASSSSGTPQETQYF
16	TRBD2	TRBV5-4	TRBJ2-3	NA	TGTGCCAGCAGCAGATCTAGCGGGGGGGCTGAAGATACGCAGTATTTT	CASSRSSGGAEDTQYF
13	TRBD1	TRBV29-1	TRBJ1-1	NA	TGCAGCGTTAAGGGACAGGGGATCTCTGAAGCTTTCTTT	CSVKGQGISEAFF
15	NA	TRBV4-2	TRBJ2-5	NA	TGTGCCAGCAGCCAAGGAGTGCAAGGGCAAGAGACCCAGTACTTC	CASSQGVQGQETQYF
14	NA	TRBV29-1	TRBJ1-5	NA	TGCAGCGTTGAAACTGGCGGGACAAATCAGCCCCAGCATTTT	CSVETGGTNQPQHF
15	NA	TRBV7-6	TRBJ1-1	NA	TGTGCCAGCAGCTTAGAGTTCGGGGGAGCCACTGAAGCTTTCTTT	CASSLEFGGATEAFF
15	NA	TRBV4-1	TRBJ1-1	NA	TGCGCCAGCAGCTCCCCATTGGGGGCCCACACTGAAGCTTTCTTT	CASSSPLGAHTEAFF
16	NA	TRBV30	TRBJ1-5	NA	TGTGCCTGGACGCCCCCGTGGGGCGGAAGCAATCAGCCCCAGCATTTT	CAWTPPWGGSNQPQHF
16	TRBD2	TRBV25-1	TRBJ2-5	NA	TGTGCCAGCAGTGTGTTAGCGGGAGATTTTCAAGAGACCCAGTACTTC	CASSVLAGDFQETQYF
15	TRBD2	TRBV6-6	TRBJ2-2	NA	TGTGCCAGCAGACGTAGCGGGTTGAACACCGGGGAGCTGTTTTTT	CASRRSGLNTGELFF
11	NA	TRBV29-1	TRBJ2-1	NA	TGCAGCGTCCCCCCCCTGTCGGAGCAGTTCTTC	CSVPPLSEQFF
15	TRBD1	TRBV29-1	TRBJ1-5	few	TGCAGCGTTTCCGGAGGACAGGGCCAGAATCAGCCCCAGCATTTT	CSVSGGQGQNQPQHF
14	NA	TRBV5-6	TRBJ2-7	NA	TGTGCCAGCAGCTATTCAGGAGGCACCCACGAGCAGTACTTC	CASSYSGGTHEQYF
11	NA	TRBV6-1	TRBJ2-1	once	TGTGCCATTCACCCGGGCAATGAGCAGTTCTTC	CAIHPGNEQFF
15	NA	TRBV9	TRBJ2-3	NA	TGTGCCAGCAGCGTAGGGAGCGGAGCCCTCGATACGCAGTATTTT	CASSVGSGALDTQYF
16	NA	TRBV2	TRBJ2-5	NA	TGTGCCAGCAGTGGGGACAAATCGCTAGTCCAAGAGACCCAGTACTTC	CASSGDKSLVQETQYF
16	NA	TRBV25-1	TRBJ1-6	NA	TGTGCCAGCCGACCCGCGGAGACTATAGTGAATTCACCCCTCCACTTT	CASRPAETIVNSPLHF
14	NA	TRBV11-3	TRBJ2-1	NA	TGTGCCAGCAGCTTAGCCCCATCCGCTAATGAGCAGTTCTTC	CASSLAPSANEQFF
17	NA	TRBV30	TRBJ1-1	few	TGTGCCTGGACCTCACCCAGAACCCGAAGGATGAACACTGAAGCTTTCTTT	CAWTSPRTRRMNTEAFF
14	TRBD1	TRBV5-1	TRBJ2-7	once	TGCGCCAGCAGCCTAGGACAGGGGGGGTACGAGCAGTACTTC	CASSLGQGGYEQYF
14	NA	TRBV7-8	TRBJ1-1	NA	TGTGCCAGCAGCTTAGCGGGGGGGGGCACTGAAGCTTTCTTT	CASSLAGGGTEAFF
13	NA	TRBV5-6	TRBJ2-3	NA	TGTGCCAGCAGCTCGGAGAGGGCAGATACGCAGTATTTT	CASSSERADTQYF
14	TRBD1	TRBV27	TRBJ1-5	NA	TGTGCCAGCAGCACGGGGACAGGGGGGCAGCCCCAGCATTTT	CASSTGTGGQPQHF
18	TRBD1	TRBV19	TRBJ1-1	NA	TGTGCCAGTAGTCGCAGACTAAATCGGGACAGCCCGAACACTGAAGCTTTCTTT	CASSRRLNRDSPNTEAFF
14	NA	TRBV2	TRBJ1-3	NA	TGTGCCAGCGGTAATCTCGGCTCTGGAAACACCATATATTTT	CASGNLGSGNTIYF
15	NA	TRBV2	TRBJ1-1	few	TGTGCCAGCAAACAGGGTCCAGCGTGGAACACTGAAGCTTTCTTT	CASKQGPAWNTEAFF
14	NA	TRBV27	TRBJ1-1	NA	TGTGCCAGCAGTTTGAAGGGGGGAAACACTGAAGCTTTCTTT	CASSLKGGNTEAFF